One sample yielded the 15 T cell receptor beta chains listed below, sequenced in a study of spatial heterogeneity in lung cancer. Study conclusions and caveats: It was found that expanded intratumoral alpha and beta TCR counts tracked tumor mutation counts.

Documented time point: sample taken at primary tumor resection. From the 5' RACE reads, TCRdb called clonotypes with MiXCR, one entry per CDR3 protein. The table has 7,500 to 8,500 distinct CDR3 sequences, under 9% seen once. No cognate antigen is known for these TCRs. Sample: lung tumor tissue, taken at surgery. These receptors came from a male donor with early-stage non-small cell lung cancer.

About this clonotype itself: A much more abundant neighbour one base away suggests this may be a read error. The chain joins TRBV7-2 to TRBJ2-6; 7 bases agree with TRBD2. V shed 2 bases, J shed 2 bases, and the junction held 6 bases outside the gene matches. Germline V CDR1 and CDR2: SGHTA, FQGNSA. The CDR3 extends over 17 amino acids. CDR3: CASSLSPRGAGANVLTF. DNA of the CDR3: TGTGCCAGCAGCTTATCCCCACGGGGGGCTGGGGCCAACGTCCTGACTTTC.

By share, this clonotype ranks as medium-sized (0.01 to 0.1%). V gene TRBV6-5 combines with J gene TRBJ2-4; D possibly corresponds to TRBD1 (7 bases). Trimming pared 5 bases from V and 3 bases from J, leaving 20 bases between. The CDR3 runs to 17 residues. Per germline, CDR1 MNHEY and CDR2 SVGAGI. CDR3 sequence (DNA): TGTGCCAGCAGTAGAAACAGGGGAGGTTCTGGCAAAAACATTCAGTACTTC. It codes for CASSRNRGGSGKNIQYF.

By sample fraction, this clonotype is medium-sized (0.01 to 0.1%). The chain carries TRBV12-3 or TRBV12-4 and TRBJ2-1; 14 nucleotides agree with TRBD2. The CDR3 length is 15 residues. V gave up 6 bases and J gave up 10 bases; unmatched junction bases: 8. The CDR3 DNA reads as TGTGCCAGCAGACTGACTAGCGGGAGGGCCAGAGAGCAGTTCTTC. It codes for CASRLTSGRAREQFF.

This clonotype is classed as medium-sized. The chain joins TRBV18 to TRBJ2-5; 7 nucleotides match TRBD2. Germline V gene data show CDR1 as KGHSH and CDR2 as LQKENI. The ends lost 6 bases at V and 1 base at J; junction bases unmatched: 5. The CDR3 covers 14 residues. This CDR3 reads CASSAGRTQETQYF. Here the CDR3 DNA reads TGTGCCAGCTCCGCCGGGAGGACCCAAGAGACCCAGTACTTC.

This clonotype appeared many times. This chain connects TRBV9 to TRBJ1-3, with a tentative D call TRBD1 (5 bases). Germline V CDR1 and CDR2: SGDLS, YYNGEE. V gave up 4 bases and J gave up 4 bases, with 12 bases separating them. The CDR3 length is 14 residues. The CDR3 reads CASSPDSVGNTIYF. CDR3 DNA: TGTGCCAGCAGCCCAGACAGCGTCGGAAACACCATATATTTT.

This clonotype was observed at least ten times. The V call is TRBV12-3 or TRBV12-4, the J call TRBJ2-7; D call uncertain. This CDR3 comprises 15 residues. V was shortened by 0 bases and J by 0 bases, with 9 bases between the two germline ends. CDR3 in DNA: TGTGCCAGCAGTTTAGCCGCAGGTAGCTCCTACGAGCAGTACTTC. This sequence encodes CASSLAAGSSYEQYF.

In this sample, this clonotype turned up a few times. The chain is built from TRBV5-6 and TRBJ2-1; a weak D match, TRBD1 (6 bases). Germline assignment: CDR1 SGHDT and CDR2 YYEEEE. The CDR3 contains 12 residues. V lost 4 bases to trimming and J lost 7 bases, with 9 bases between them. This chain's CDR3 is CASSRDINEQFF. The CDR3 DNA reads TGTGCCAGCAGCCGGGACATTAATGAGCAGTTCTTC.

The table lists this clonotype with many counts. The junction departs from germline at one end; a sequencing error may be responsible. The V gene is TRBV5-1, the J gene TRBJ2-5; 10 nucleotides match TRBD2. The germline CDR1 and CDR2 sequences are SGHRS and YFSETQ. This CDR3 region has 16 residues. CDR3 nucleotides: TGCGCCATCAGCTTATCGAGCGGGGGGGCCGGAGAGACCCAGTACTTC. Protein sequence: CAISLSSGGAGETQYF.

There are many counts of this clonotype. The chain joins TRBV6-1 to TRBJ1-4, with unresolved D. The germline gives CDR1 MNHNS, CDR2 SASEGT. With 7 bases removed from V and 3 bases from J, the gap between germline ends came to 9 bases. The CDR3 length is 13 residues. The CDR3 is CASTWVSNEKLFF. In DNA form, the CDR3 reads TGTGCCAGCACTTGGGTATCTAATGAAAAACTGTTTTTT.

Sample share makes this clonotype medium-sized. The chain is built from TRBV2 and TRBJ2-6; a weak D match, TRBD2 (6 bases). This CDR3 contains 16 residues. The V gene's germline CDR1 is SNHLY and CDR2 FYNNEI. Trimming left V 6 bases short and J 1 base short, with 13 bases between. The CDR3 nucleotides read TGTGCCAGCAGAGGCGGTGCGGGGTCTGGGGCCAACGTCCTGACTTTC. It specifies CASRGGAGSGANVLTF.

Comments on this clonotype: A much larger clone lies a single base off, so this may be a read error. This chain connects TRBV7-2 to TRBJ2-3; the match to TRBD2 covers 9 bases. This CDR3 comprises 16 residues. Germline CDR1 reads SGHTA; CDR2 reads FQGNSA. V trimming: 0 bases; J trimming: 9 bases; junction bases outside the gene matches: 10. CDR3 DNA: TGTGCCAGCAGCTTAGCGACCGGAGCGGGAGGTGGGACGCAGTATTTT. It translates to CASSLATGAGGGTQYF.

Sample share makes this clonotype medium-sized (0.01 to 0.1%). CDR3 sequence (DNA): TGTGCCAGCAGCTTAGTCAGGGATGCTGAAGCTTTCTTT. Its protein is CASSLVRDAEAFF. J is TRBJ1-1 and V is TRBV7-9; D is perhaps TRBD1 (5 bases). CDR1 is SEHNR and CDR2 is FQNEAQ in the germline V gene (reference sequence). The V gene lost 1 base and the J gene lost 6 bases, with 9 bases spanning the gap. The CDR3 length is 13 residues.

At least ten counts were recorded for this clonotype. The chain combines TRBV7-2 with TRBJ2-2, with 11 positions matching TRBD2. The CDR3 consists of 17 residues. Germline V gene lookup returns CDR1 SGHTA and CDR2 FQGNSA. V gave up 5 bases and J gave up 7 bases; unmatched junction bases: 12. CDR3 in amino acids: CASSAGSGRVEGGELFF. For the CDR3, the DNA is TGTGCCAGCAGCGCGGGTAGCGGGAGGGTTGAAGGCGGGGAGCTGTTTTTT.

This clonotype is judged medium-sized. This chain links TRBV11-2 with TRBJ2-3; D gene ambiguous. Trimming removed 1 base at V and 6 bases at J, with 8 bases between. CDR1 is SGHAT, CDR2 FQNNGV, per germline. The CDR3 loop spans 13 amino acids. The CDR3 loop reads CASSLVQRDTQYF. CDR3 nucleotide sequence: TGTGCCAGCAGCTTAGTACAGAGGGATACGCAGTATTTT.

This clonotype is labeled as medium-sized. The rearrangement uses TRBV6-6 and TRBJ1-5, with D uncertain. CDR1 is MNHNY, CDR2 SVGAGI, per germline (reference sequence). The CDR3 runs 15 residues. V lost 2 bases, J lost 2 bases, and 10 bases lay in between. CDR3: CASSYPGGGNQPQHF. The CDR3 bases are TGTGCCAGCAGTTACCCCGGCGGGGGCAATCAGCCCCAGCATTTT.